This is a list of T cell receptor beta chains from one sample in a study of PD-L1 blockade in urothelial cancer. The method was immunoSEQ multiplex PCR; TCRdb's version includes in-frame clones alone and lacks a portion of them. The sample shows tens of thousands of clones, almost 90% of them seen only once. Sequences were derived from PBMCs, sampled around atezolizumab (anti-PD-L1) treatment. These TCRs come from a man aged 55 to 69 with urothelial cancer. Both conserved end residues are part of each CDR3. The D gene is left open where the match is weak. Clone size, where shown, is once, few, many, or a class for clones that have expanded.

DNA: TGTGCCAGCAGCTCCGAGGGAGCCTACGAGCAGTACTTC
CDR3: CASSSEGAYEQYF
V: TRBV5-4
J: TRBJ2-7
size: -
D: -

DNA: TGTGCCATCAGTGAGCGGGGTAGCAGCAATCAGCCCCAGCATTTT
CDR3: CAISERGSSNQPQHF
V: TRBV10-3
J: TRBJ1-5
size: -
D: -

DNA: TGTGCCAGCAGCGGAGGACTAGCGGCCTACAATGAGCAGTTCTTC
CDR3: CASSGGLAAYNEQFF
V: TRBV2
J: TRBJ2-1
size: -
D: TRBD2

DNA: TGTGCCAGCAGTGAAGGCAAGGGGAAGGATGAAAAACTGTTTTTT
CDR3: CASSEGKGKDEKLFF
V: TRBV6-1
J: TRBJ1-4
size: -
D: -

DNA: TGTGCCAGCAGCGTAGGACTCTCTGGAAACACCATATATTTT
CDR3: CASSVGLSGNTIYF
V: TRBV7-3
J: TRBJ1-3
size: -
D: -

DNA: TGTGCCAGCTCACCCAGGCGGGAGGGCCTTTCCAATGAGCAGTTCTTC
CDR3: CASSPRREGLSNEQFF
V: TRBV18
J: TRBJ2-1
size: few
D: TRBD2

DNA: TGTGCCAGCAGCTTGTTTGACAAGATCTACGAGCAGTACTTC
CDR3: CASSLFDKIYEQYF
V: TRBV5-6
J: TRBJ2-7
size: -
D: -

DNA: TGTGCCAGCAGTGAGGACAGTCGAGAGACCCAGTACTTC
CDR3: CASSEDSRETQYF
V: TRBV2
J: TRBJ2-5
size: -
D: -

DNA: TGTGCCAGCAGTGCGCAGGGGAGTAATGAAAAACTGTTTTTT
CDR3: CASSAQGSNEKLFF
V: TRBV6-1
J: TRBJ1-4
size: -
D: -

DNA: TGTGCCAGCAGCTTACAGGGTTGGACCGGGGAGCTGTTTTTT
CDR3: CASSLQGWTGELFF
V: TRBV7-3
J: TRBJ2-2
size: -
D: -

DNA: TGTGCCAGCTCACCGACCGGGACAGGTGGAAACACCATATATTTT
CDR3: CASSPTGTGGNTIYF
V: TRBV18
J: TRBJ1-3
size: -
D: TRBD1

DNA: TGTGCCAGTAGTATAATTAGAGCGGGAGATCACCAAGAGACCCAGTACTTC
CDR3: CASSIIRAGDHQETQYF
V: TRBV19
J: TRBJ2-5
size: -
D: TRBD2

DNA: TGCGCCAGCGGTGGGGGGACAGCTAGCACAGATACGCAGTATTTT
CDR3: CASGGGTASTDTQYF
V: TRBV5-1
J: TRBJ2-3
size: -
D: -

DNA: TGTGCCAGCAGTTATGGGACAGTGAACACTGAAGCTTTCTTT
CDR3: CASSYGTVNTEAFF
V: TRBV6-5
J: TRBJ1-1
size: -
D: TRBD1

DNA: TGTGCCAGCAGCTTAGTGGGGGGGCGGGAGATGAATCAGCCCCAGCATTTT
CDR3: CASSLVGGREMNQPQHF
V: TRBV7-9
J: TRBJ1-5
size: -
D: -

DNA: TGTGCCAGCTCCGCCGCCGGGGGGCAACAAGAGACCCAGTACTTC
CDR3: CASSAAGGQQETQYF
V: TRBV9
J: TRBJ2-5
size: -
D: -

DNA: TGTGCCAGCAGCTTAGGAACAGGGAAAGAGACCCAGTACTTC
CDR3: CASSLGTGKETQYF
V: TRBV7-2
J: TRBJ2-5
size: -
D: -